What follows are 2 T cell receptor beta chains derived from one specimen sequenced in a study of T cells in Graves' hyperthyroidism and ophthalmopathy (dated by TCRdb to between 2019 and 2020). Library generation was performed with multiplex PCR. Sequencer: Illumina HiSeq 2000. The TCR beta CDR3 regions were amplified from the RNA transcripts. The first round of RT-PCR for the TCR CDR3 was performed with the HTBI primer set and the Qiagen OneStep RT-PCR kit. The public reads were reprocessed in TCRdb via fastp at Q25 and MiXCR, keeping in-frame beta chains. One record per CDR3 amino acid sequence lists the most common genes and DNA. This sample is represented by about 210,000 distinct CDR3 sequences; approximately 20% of them were singletons. About two fifths of the sample lies in the top ten. The sample was blood. These TCRs come from a man between 35 and 55 years old with Graves' hyperthyroidism.

This clonotype was found many times. V and J are TRBV12-3 or TRBV12-4 and TRBJ2-1, with TRBD1 matching over 8 bases. Trimming removed 8 bases from V and 2 bases from J; junction bases left unmatched: 2. The CDR3 loop spans 13 amino acids. The CDR3 DNA follows: TGTGCCAGCGGACAGGGAACCTACAATGAGCAGTTCTTC. Protein: CASGQGTYNEQFF.

The chain uses TRBV7-9 and TRBJ1-5, with 7 nucleotides matching TRBD1. The length of the CDR3 is 18 residues. Germline V gene sequence: CDR1 SEHNR, CDR2 FQNEAQ (reference sequence). V lost 5 bases, J lost 7 bases, and 20 bases stayed unmatched. DNA of the CDR3: TGTGCCAGCAGCGCCGTTATACAGGGGTACCCCTCGGAACAGCCCCAGCATTTT. As protein: CASSAVIQGYPSEQPQHF. The variable domain in full, completed from reference TRBV7-9 and TRBJ1-5, reads DTGVSQNPRHKITKRGQNVTFRCDPISEHNRLYWYRQTLGQGPEFLTYFQNEAQLEKSRLLSDRFSAERPKGSFSTLEIQRTEQGDSAMYLCASSAVIQGYPSEQPQHFGDGTRLSIL.